This passage covers 17 T cell receptor beta chains from one sample sequenced in a study of regulatory T cells in long-lasting Graves disease. Time point: newly diagnosed GD, antithyroid drugs for less than 3 months. Construction of the TCR library relied on RNA isolated from PBMCs. Researchers made TCR beta libraries by using iRepertoire HTBI primers and running Arm-PCR on CDR3 regions. TCRdb itself ran the multiplex PCR reads through MiXCR, one entry per CDR3 protein. The sample includes hundreds of thousands of distinct CDR3 sequences, around 13% of them seen just once. The sample also formed part of further work on T cells in Graves' hyperthyroidism and ophthalmopathy.

The sequences come from peripheral blood mononuclear cells (PBMCs), collected at new diagnosis, from a patient treated with antithyroid drugs. These receptors originate from a woman aged 25 to 45 with Graves disease.

V and J are TRBV4-2 and TRBJ2-1; no clear D. The CDR3 loop spans 11 amino acids. Germline assignment: CDR1 LGHNA and CDR2 YNFKEQ. Trimming cost V 7 bases and J 7 bases, with 8 bases left between them. The DNA for the CDR3 is TGTGCCAGCAAAATCGGGAATGAGCAGTTCTTC. Its protein is CASKIGNEQFF.

There are many counts of this clonotype. The CDR3 DNA reads as TGTGCCAGCGGGGGTGGCCAGCCCCAGCATTTT. This encodes CASGGGQPQHF. This chain connects TRBV28 to TRBJ1-5; D may be TRBD1 (5 bases). The ends were cut back, 8 bases at V and 7 bases at J, with 9 bases in the middle. This CDR3 region has 11 residues. CDR1 is MDHEN, CDR2 SYDVKM, per germline. Using reference TRBV28 and TRBJ1-5 for the parts outside the CDR3, the full variable domain is DVKVTQSSRYLVKRTGEKVFLECVQDMDHENMFWYRQDPGLGLRLIYFSYDVKMKEKGDIPEGYSVSREKKERFSLILESASTNQTSMYLCASGGGQPQHFGDGTRLSIL.

V usage is TRBV29-1 and J usage is TRBJ2-1, with D uncertain. Germline V CDR1 and CDR2: SQVTM, ANQGSEA. The CDR3 runs 9 residues. Trimming left V 3 bases short and J 6 bases short, with 0 bases between. CDR3 nucleotides: TGCAGCGTTGACAATGAGCAGTTCTTC. This sequence encodes CSVDNEQFF.

The table lists this clonotype with many counts. J is TRBJ1-6 and V is TRBV5-5; the D is unclear. Germline lookup yields CDR1 SGHKS and CDR2 YYEKEE (reference sequence). The CDR3 is 13 residues long. Trimming shortened V by 0 bases and J by 16 bases, and 14 bases separated the two germline ends. CDR3 region: CASSLVPLELLHF. The CDR3 region has the DNA TGTGCCAGCAGCTTGGTTCCTCTCGAACTTCTCCACTTT.

V is TRBV6-2 or TRBV6-3 and J is TRBJ2-1; weak D call: TRBD2 (6 bases). The CDR3 consists of 16 residues. Trimming stripped 6 bases from V and 5 bases from J, with 20 bases between. Germline CDR1 and CDR2: MNHEY and SVGEGT. This CDR3 reads CASRRGTGTHDNEQFF. The CDR3 DNA is TGTGCCAGCAGGAGGGGCACCGGGACTCATGACAATGAGCAGTTCTTC.

The CDR3 nucleotides read TGTGCCAGCAGTGAGGATGAGCAGTTCTTC. It specifies CASSEDEQFF. The V gene is TRBV2, the J gene TRBJ2-1; D gene ambiguous. V was clipped by 3 bases and J by 8 bases, with 2 bases between them. Germline values: CDR1 SNHLY, CDR2 FYNNEI. This CDR3 has 10 residues.

The chain carries TRBV27 and TRBJ2-7; weak D call: TRBD1 (6 bases). Trimming removed 3 bases at V and 3 bases at J, with 9 bases between. The CDR3 is 13 residues long. Germline V gives CDR1 MNHEY, CDR2 SMNVEV (reference sequence). The chain's CDR3 is CASSFSRGYEQYF. The CDR3 DNA reads as TGTGCCAGCAGTTTTTCCAGGGGCTACGAGCAGTACTTC.

This sequence joins TRBV5-1 and TRBJ2-7, with 7 bases that match TRBD2. Germline V CDR1 and CDR2: SGHRS, YFSETQ. V lost 4 bases to trimming and J lost 2 bases; unmatched junction nucleotides: 12. The CDR3 loop spans 16 amino acids. CDR3 sequence: CASSPIGASGPYEQYF. The CDR3 DNA reads as TGCGCCAGCAGCCCAATTGGGGCTAGCGGCCCCTACGAGCAGTACTTC.

Many counts were recorded for this clonotype. V and J are TRBV10-2 and TRBJ2-3; D remains unclear. Germline CDR1 WSHSY, CDR2 SAAADI. The length of the CDR3 is 15 residues. V lost 0 bases and J 6 bases, leaving 13 bases between the germline ends. The CDR3 DNA reads as TGCGCCAGCAGTGAGTCCCCAAATGGAATGGATACGCAGTATTTT. This gives the protein CASSESPNGMDTQYF.

This clonotype has at least ten counts. The V gene is TRBV29-1, the J gene TRBJ1-2, with 8 positions matching TRBD1. The J segment lost 0 bases and the V segment lost 5 bases, leaving 8 bases of the junction unmatched. This CDR3 is built from 15 residues. Germline CDR1 and CDR2: SQVTM and ANQGSEA. CDR3 region: CSVPRTGIPNYGYTF. Here the CDR3 DNA reads TGCAGCGTTCCCAGGACAGGGATTCCTAACTATGGCTACACCTTC.

This clonotype was observed many times. This sequence joins TRBV19 and TRBJ1-2; a weak D match, TRBD1 (6 bases). Germline-derived CDR1 and CDR2 are LNHDA and SQIVND (reference sequence). V was pared by 4 bases and J by 3 bases, with 15 bases between. The CDR3 covers 15 residues. The CDR3 sequence: CASSKTGTYDYGYTF. The DNA for the CDR3 is TGTGCCAGTAGTAAAACAGGGACCTACGACTATGGCTACACCTTC.

With respect to this clonotype: This may come from a read error, since a much larger clone is one base off. V is TRBV7-2 and J is TRBJ2-1; 9 bases match TRBD2. Germline assignment: CDR1 SGHTA and CDR2 FQGNSA. The CDR3 extends over 14 amino acids. CDR3 in amino acids: CSSSFGTSSNEQFF. The CDR3 bases are TGTTCCAGCAGCTTTGGGACTAGCTCCAATGAGCAGTTCTTC.

This clonotype was counted ten times or more. V and J are TRBV15 and TRBJ2-5; D ambiguous. Germline V gene sequence: CDR1 LNHNV, CDR2 YYDKDF (reference sequence). CDR3 size: 13 residues. Trimming shortened V by 5 bases and J by 5 bases, and 12 bases separated the two germline ends. Written as DNA, the CDR3 is TGTGCCACCAGCGATAGTCTGGGCGAGACCCAGTACTTC. Translating it yields CATSDSLGETQYF. Variable domain in full (rest from reference TRBV15 and TRBJ2-5): DAMVIQNPRYQVTQFGKPVTLSCSQTLNHNVMYWYQQKSSQAPKLLFHYYDKDFNNEADTPDNFQSRRPNTSFCFLDIRSPGLGDTAMYLCATSDSLGETQYFGPGTRLLVL.

This clonotype occurred a few times. This sequence joins TRBV5-1 and TRBJ2-6; possible D gene TRBD2, 5 bases. The germline gives CDR1 SGHRS, CDR2 YFSETQ. The CDR3 has 14 amino acids. Between the trimmed V and J ends, which lost 8 bases and 1 base, there was a span of 10 bases. The CDR3, as DNA: TGCGCCAGTATGAGGGAATCTGGGGCCAACGTCCTGACTTTC. This gives the protein CASMRESGANVLTF.

Only a few counts were recorded for this clonotype. The V and J genes are TRBV4-1 and TRBJ2-2; tentative D call: TRBD1 (6 bases). The CDR3 loop spans 16 amino acids. The germline V gene encodes CDR1 MGHRA and CDR2 YSYEKL. Trimming removed 2 bases at V and 3 bases at J, with 13 bases between. The CDR3 loop reads CASSQYRQGYTGELFF. In DNA form, the CDR3 reads TGCGCCAGCAGCCAATACCGCCAGGGGTACACCGGGGAGCTGTTTTTT.

This clonotype was found many times. The chain couples TRBV11-2 to TRBJ1-2; D gene unclear. Per the germline V gene, CDR1 is SGHAT and CDR2 is FQNNGV. The CDR3 sequence is 15 residues long. V dropped 5 bases and J dropped 4 bases, with 17 bases sitting between them. The CDR3: CASSPHSPLSYGYTF. The DNA of the CDR3 is TGTGCCAGCAGCCCGCACTCCCCTTTGTCCTATGGCTACACCTTC.

V gene TRBV9 combines with J gene TRBJ2-1, with TRBD2 identical over 7 bases. The germline V gene has CDR1 SGDLS and CDR2 YYNGEE. The V segment lost 2 bases and the J segment 8 bases; nucleotides outside the gene matches: 10. The CDR3 runs to 15 residues. The CDR3 sequence: CASSVSAGVPYEQFF. CDR3 bases: TGTGCCAGCAGCGTTTCGGCGGGAGTACCCTATGAGCAGTTCTTC.